At least ten counts were recorded for the clone carrying this T cell receptor beta chain. The record originates from a study of T cells in Graves' hyperthyroidism and ophthalmopathy. The diagnoses drew upon clinical symptoms, serum thyroxine and TRAb, thyroid ultrasound and orbital computed tomography. The CDR3 runs 16 residues. V was pared by 4 bases and J by 4 bases, with 11 bases of the junction left unmatched. CDR1 and CDR2 (germline): SGHAT, FQNNGV. Amplified TCR beta CDR3 regions came from RNA transcripts. The study used the HTBI primer set for a first-round RT-PCR of the TCR CDR3. TCRdb itself ran the multiplex PCR reads through MiXCR, one entry per CDR3 protein. The sample yields 490,000 or so distinct CDR3 sequences, around 15% seen once.

The sequence was collected from a woman under 40 with Graves' ophthalmopathy. The specimen sequenced was blood. This chain connects TRBV11-2 to TRBJ2-5; 8 bases are shared with TRBD2. CDR3 amino acids: CASSSASGRLGETQYF. CDR3 in DNA: TGTGCCAGCAGCTCGGCAAGCGGGAGACTTGGAGAGACCCAGTACTTC.